Each of the 5 T cell receptor beta chains below was sequenced from the same sample in a study of cytomegalovirus exposure and HLA in healthy donors. With 60 Vbeta and 13 Jbeta primers, the PCR was carried out. The table came from immunoSEQ multiplex PCR; TCRdb's copy has only in-frame clones and leaves some out. The repertoire consists of 90,000 to 100,000 clones, with nearly 70% occurring once and the leading ten covering approximately 2.9%. The source material was PBMCs. The source is a man aged 50 to 60 in good health and CMV-seronegative.

The genes are TRBV6-5 and TRBJ1-4; the D gene is possibly TRBD1 (6 bases). Looked up from germline, CDR1 is MNHEY and CDR2 is SVGAGI. CDR3 length equals 14 residues. The V end lost 6 bases, the J end lost 3 bases, and 11 bases lay between the germline ends. The CDR3 sequence is CASRLQGPNEKLFF. CDR3 DNA: TGTGCCAGCAGGCTCCAGGGGCCTAATGAAAAACTGTTTTTT.

The chain recombines TRBV10-3 with TRBJ1-1; 11 positions agree with TRBD1. Losses at the gene ends were 7 bases for V and 1 base for J; bases not matched to a gene: 8. There are 16 residues in the CDR3. CDR1 and CDR2 (germline): ENHRY, SYGVKD. The chain's CDR3 is CAIISGTGGRNTEAFF. CDR3 bases: TGTGCCATCATAAGCGGGACAGGGGGACGGAACACTGAAGCTTTCTTT.

This chain uses TRBV6-5 with TRBJ1-2; D not resolved. The CDR3 runs to 16 residues. V was trimmed by 0 bases and J by 4 bases, leaving 15 bases between them. Germline V gene data show CDR1 as MNHEY and CDR2 as SVGAGI. CDR3 in DNA: TGTGCCAGCAGTTACTCGATCCAGGCGTCCCTCTATGGCTACACCTTC. This sequence encodes CASSYSIQASLYGYTF.

The chain has TRBV12-5 and TRBJ2-1, with TRBD1 matching 9 bases. Unmatched junction bases numbered 10, after V lost 2 bases and J lost 8 bases. Germline lookup yields CDR1 LGHNT and CDR2 FRNRAP. The CDR3 has 16 amino acids. The CDR3 is CASGLSWDRDGDEQFF. CDR3 DNA: TGTGCTAGTGGTTTGTCGTGGGACAGGGATGGAGATGAGCAGTTCTTC.

V is TRBV2 and J is TRBJ1-1, with 7 positions matching TRBD1. CDR1 and CDR2 from the germline V gene are SNHLY and FYNNEI. The CDR3 has 15 amino acids. Trimming removed 5 bases from V and 1 base from J; junction bases left unmatched: 7. This CDR3 reads CASSKQGFANTEAFF. Written as DNA, the CDR3 is TGTGCCAGCAGTAAACAGGGGTTCGCGAACACTGAAGCTTTCTTT.